The 18 T cell receptor beta chains below come from one sample, sequenced in a study of OX40 agonist ivuxolimab in advanced cancers. Library preparation employed the immunoSEQ multiplex PCR assay. Held by TCRdb, this immuneACCESS table contains in-frame sequences only and omits some clones. Under half of the omission traces to an unresolved V gene where checked; the cause of the rest is unknown. Across this sample there are 45,000 to 75,000 clones, with roughly 77% seen only once. The ten largest clones represent approximately 1.1% of the sample. Material: CD4+ or CD8+ T cells sorted from blood, obtained in a trial of the OX40 agonist ivuxolimab. The receptor source for this set is an adult with an advanced solid tumor such as melanoma, head and neck, liver or kidney cancer.

The rearrangement uses TRBV5-4 and TRBJ1-1, with D possibly TRBD1 on 6 matching bases. The CDR3 extends over 17 amino acids. Germline V lookup: CDR1 SGHNT, CDR2 YYREEE (reference sequence). The V end lost 3 bases, the J end lost 3 bases, and 21 bases lay between the germline ends. The CDR3 sequence: CASSSLPLGGQDTEAFF. The DNA of the CDR3 is TGTGCCAGCAGCTCCCTCCCGCTGGGGGGCCAGGACACTGAAGCTTTCTTT.

This chain joins TRBV18 and TRBJ1-2; TRBD1 aligns across 12 bases. CDR3 size: 15 residues. J gave up 0 bases and V 4 bases, and 0 bases lay outside the gene matches. CDR1 KGHSH and CDR2 LQKENI come from the germline V gene. CDR3 sequence: CASSRDRGPNYGYTF. CDR3 nucleotide sequence: TGTGCCAGCTCACGGGACAGGGGGCCTAACTATGGCTACACCTTC.

This sequence joins TRBV5-5 and TRBJ1-2, with TRBD1 matching over 9 bases. Germline V lookup: CDR1 SGHKS, CDR2 YYEKEE (reference sequence). The CDR3 length is 15 residues. Trimming removed 0 bases from V and 7 bases from J; junction bases left unmatched: 7. In nucleotides, the CDR3 is TGTGCCAGCAGCTTGGCGCCACAGGGGGCCGGTGGCTACACCTTC. Its translation is CASSLAPQGAGGYTF.

V and J are TRBV19 and TRBJ2-1, with TRBD2 identical over 11 bases. This CDR3 region has 16 residues. V shed 7 bases and J 4 bases; nucleotides not matched to a gene: 9. Germline V CDR1 and CDR2: LNHDA, SQIVND (reference sequence). The CDR3 DNA reads TGTGCCAGTACGTCCGTAGCGGGAGGGCCGTACAATGAGCAGTTCTTC. This codes for CASTSVAGGPYNEQFF. The variable domain in full, completed from reference TRBV19 and TRBJ2-1, reads DGGITQSPKYLFRKEGQNVTLSCEQNLNHDAMYWYRQDPGQGLRLIYYSQIVNDFQKGDIAEGYSVSREKKESFPLTVTSAQKNPTAFYLCASTSVAGGPYNEQFFGPGTRLTVL.

The DNA for the CDR3 is TGTGCCACCAGCAGAGTACTAGCGGGTATCTACGAGCAGTACTTC. This gives the protein CATSRVLAGIYEQYF. J is TRBJ2-7 and V is TRBV15, with 9 bases lining up with TRBD2. V lost 1 base to trimming and J lost 3 bases; unmatched junction nucleotides: 4. The CDR3 has 15 amino acids. Germline V gene data show CDR1 as LNHNV and CDR2 as YYDKDF (reference sequence).

The chain recombines TRBV7-9 with TRBJ1-6; D is possibly TRBD1 (5 bases). Trimming shortened V by 3 bases and J by 6 bases, and 9 bases separated the two germline ends. From germline, CDR1 is SEHNR and CDR2 FQNEAQ (reference sequence). There are 14 residues in the CDR3. CDR3 loop: CASSFGGGNSPLHF. CDR3 coding DNA: TGTGCCAGCAGCTTCGGGGGGGGTAATTCACCCCTCCACTTT.

V and J are TRBV28 and TRBJ1-2, with D maybe TRBD1 (6 bases). This CDR3 region has 12 residues. Germline CDR1 is MDHEN and CDR2 is SYDVKM. V gave up 7 bases and J gave up 5 bases, with 11 bases separating them. The CDR3 DNA is TGTGCCAGCACCCAGGACAGTTATGGCTACACCTTC. Amino acids: CASTQDSYGYTF.

This clone was detected a few times. The gene calls are TRBV9 and TRBJ1-3; TRBD1 might be the D (5 bases). V lost 3 bases and J lost 0, with 10 bases in between. Looked up from germline, CDR1 is SGDLS and CDR2 is YYNGEE. This CDR3 spans 15 amino acids. This CDR3 reads CASSGHGGSGNTIYF. The DNA for the CDR3 is TGTGCCAGCAGCGGACATGGGGGCTCTGGAAACACCATATATTTT.

The chain recombines TRBV19 with TRBJ1-5; D gene unclear. The CDR3 is made up of 13 amino acids. V dropped 5 bases and J dropped 5 bases, with 10 bases sitting between them. Germline V gene data show CDR1 as LNHDA and CDR2 as SQIVND (reference sequence). As DNA, the CDR3 is TGTGCCAGTAGTCTGGCAACTGATCAGCCCCAGCATTTT. Its translation is CASSLATDQPQHF.

V is TRBV5-6 and J is TRBJ2-5, with unresolved D. Germline CDR1 SGHDT, CDR2 YYEEEE. CDR3 size: 13 residues. V was clipped by 2 bases and J by 2 bases, with 7 bases between them. This chain's CDR3 is CASSFTPQETQYF. CDR3 DNA: TGTGCCAGCAGCTTTACTCCACAAGAGACCCAGTACTTC. Looking up the rest from reference TRBV5-6 and TRBJ2-5 gives the full variable domain: DAGVTQSPTHLIKTRGQQVTLRCSPKSGHDTVSWYQQALGQGPQFIFQYYEEEERQRGNFPDRFSGHQFPNYSSELNVNALLLGDSALYLCASSFTPQETQYFGPGTRLLVL.

This sequence joins TRBV5-1 and TRBJ2-1; the D call may be TRBD1 or TRBD2 (5 bases each). V lost 0 bases and J 9 bases, leaving 16 bases between the germline ends. The CDR3 is 15 amino acids. Germline lookup yields CDR1 SGHRS and CDR2 YFSETQ. Here the CDR3 reads CASSLAVLGDPEQFF. Written as DNA, the CDR3 is TGCGCCAGCAGCTTGGCCGTGTTGGGGGATCCTGAGCAGTTCTTC.

In this sample, this clone turned up once. The CDR3 loop is CASSLRSGRRGAPLHF. Written as DNA, the CDR3 is TGTGCCAGCAGTCTAAGATCGGGGCGACGTGGGGCACCCCTCCACTTT. J is TRBJ1-6 and V is TRBV27, with D tentatively TRBD1 (5 bases). The CDR3 length is 16 residues. The V and J ends lost 5 bases and 11 bases respectively, with 22 bases between them. CDR1 is MNHEY and CDR2 is SMNVEV in the germline V gene (reference sequence).

The chain links TRBV29-1 to TRBJ2-2; D may match TRBD1 or TRBD2 (5 bases each). Germline V lookup: CDR1 SQVTM, CDR2 ANQGSEA. This CDR3 contains 14 residues. V lost 6 bases and J lost 4, with 15 bases in between. The CDR3 nucleotides are TGCAGCGTCGGGGCCGCTTCGGGCACCGGGGAGCTGTTTTTT. This encodes CSVGAASGTGELFF.

This chain connects TRBV19 to TRBJ2-5, with a tentative D call TRBD2 (5 bases). CDR1 LNHDA and CDR2 SQIVND come from the germline V gene (reference sequence). The CDR3 covers 14 residues. V lost 3 bases and J 4 bases, leaving 12 bases between the germline ends. The chain's CDR3 is CASSMSAAPETQYF. The CDR3 region has the DNA TGTGCCAGTAGTATGTCAGCGGCCCCAGAGACCCAGTACTTC. Looking up the rest from reference TRBV19 and TRBJ2-5 gives the full variable domain: DGGITQSPKYLFRKEGQNVTLSCEQNLNHDAMYWYRQDPGQGLRLIYYSQIVNDFQKGDIAEGYSVSREKKESFPLTVTSAQKNPTAFYLCASSMSAAPETQYFGPGTRLLVL.

The chain combines TRBV2 with TRBJ1-3; TRBD1 matches at 7 bases. This CDR3 is 18 amino acids long. Germline lookup yields CDR1 SNHLY and CDR2 FYNNEI. Unmatched junction bases numbered 13, after V lost 5 bases and J lost 0 bases. The CDR3 here is CASSYAGGQLNSGNTIYF. The CDR3 nucleotides read TGTGCCAGCAGTTACGCCGGGGGACAGTTAAACTCTGGAAACACCATATATTTT.

In this sample, this clone turned up a few times. The chain combines TRBV19 with TRBJ1-1; 8 positions agree with TRBD1. This CDR3 is 15 amino acids long. CDR1 and CDR2 from the germline V gene are LNHDA and SQIVND (reference sequence). With 5 bases clipped from V and 0 bases from J, the junction kept 5 bases outside the gene matches. The CDR3 DNA reads TGTGCCAGTAGTTCTGGGACAGGAGTGAACACTGAAGCTTTCTTT. This encodes CASSSGTGVNTEAFF. The full variable domain, with the rest looked up from reference TRBV19 and TRBJ1-1, is DGGITQSPKYLFRKEGQNVTLSCEQNLNHDAMYWYRQDPGQGLRLIYYSQIVNDFQKGDIAEGYSVSREKKESFPLTVTSAQKNPTAFYLCASSSGTGVNTEAFFGQGTRLTVV.

J is TRBJ1-2 and V is TRBV5-4, with a weak D call TRBD1 (5 bases). Trimming stripped 1 base from V and 2 bases from J, with 6 bases between. The CDR3 sequence is 13 residues long. The V gene's germline CDR1 is SGHNT and CDR2 YYREEE (reference sequence). The CDR3 nucleotides are TGTGCCAGCAGCTTGCCAGGGAACTATGGCTACACCTTC. Translated: CASSLPGNYGYTF.

This chain links TRBV19 with TRBJ1-5, with D possibly being TRBD1 (6 bases). The CDR3 totals 13 residues. Per germline, CDR1 LNHDA and CDR2 SQIVND (reference sequence). V dropped 6 bases and J dropped 5 bases, with 11 bases sitting between them. Here the CDR3 DNA reads TGTGCCAGTAGCGACAGGTCAGATCAGCCCCAGCATTTT. Protein product: CASSDRSDQPQHF.